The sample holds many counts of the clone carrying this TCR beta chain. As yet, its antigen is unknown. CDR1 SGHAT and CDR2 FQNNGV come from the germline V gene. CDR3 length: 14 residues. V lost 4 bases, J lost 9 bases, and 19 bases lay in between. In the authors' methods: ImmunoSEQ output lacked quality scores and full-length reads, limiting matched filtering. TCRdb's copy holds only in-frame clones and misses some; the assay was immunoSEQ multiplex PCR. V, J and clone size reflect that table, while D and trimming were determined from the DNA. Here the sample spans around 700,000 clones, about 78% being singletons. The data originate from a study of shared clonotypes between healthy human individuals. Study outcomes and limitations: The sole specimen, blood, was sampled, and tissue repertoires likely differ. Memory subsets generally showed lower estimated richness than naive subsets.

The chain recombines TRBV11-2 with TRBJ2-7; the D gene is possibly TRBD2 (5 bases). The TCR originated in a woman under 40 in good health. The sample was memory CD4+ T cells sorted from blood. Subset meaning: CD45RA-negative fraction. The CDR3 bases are TGTGCCAGCAGCTCCCTCCCAAGTGCCGGGGTGCAGTACTTC. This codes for CASSSLPSAGVQYF.